The 7 T cell receptor beta chains in this list originate from one sample, sequenced in a study of blood T cell repertoires in COVID-19. Method: immunoSEQ multiplex PCR; TCRdb's copy keeps in-frame clones and lacks some. There are about 74,000 clones in the sample; roughly nine tenths occur only once, and about 9.8% lies in the top ten. Sequencing used peripheral blood. The source is a human donor in a cohort sampled during active COVID-19.

V usage is TRBV6-2 or TRBV6-3 and J usage is TRBJ2-1; 7 nucleotides align to TRBD2. From germline, CDR1 is MNHEY and CDR2 SVGEGT. This CDR3 region has 14 residues. The ends lost 5 bases at V and 6 bases at J; junction bases unmatched: 7. The CDR3 protein is CASSQSGTTNEQFF. The CDR3 DNA is TGTGCCAGCAGTCAATCCGGGACTACCAATGAGCAGTTCTTC.

The rearrangement uses TRBV7-2 and TRBJ2-3, with 14 bases lining up with TRBD2. This CDR3 is built from 17 residues. Germline trimming cut 4 bases from V and 5 bases from J; bases unmatched to any gene: 8. CDR1 and CDR2 from the germline V gene are SGHTA and FQGNSA. CDR3 in DNA: TGTGCCAGCAGCTCCGGGACTAGCGGGAGCGTTGGAGATACGCAGTATTTT. This codes for CASSSGTSGSVGDTQYF. Complete variable domain (other parts from reference TRBV7-2 and TRBJ2-3): GAGVSQSPSNKVTEKGKDVELRCDPISGHTALYWYRQSLGQGLEFLIYFQGNSAPDKSGLPSDRFSAERTGGSVSTLTIQRTQQEDSAVYLCASSSGTSGSVGDTQYFGPGTRLTVL.

V usage is TRBV28 and J usage is TRBJ1-5, with D perhaps matching TRBD1 (5 bases). The CDR3 covers 14 residues. Germline lookup yields CDR1 MDHEN and CDR2 SYDVKM. V shed 3 bases and J shed 2 bases, with 8 bases lying between them. CDR3 sequence (DNA): TGTGCCAGCAGTTTCGACAGAGGCAATCAGCCCCAGCATTTT. It encodes CASSFDRGNQPQHF.

This rearrangement joins TRBV18 to TRBJ2-7; 8 bases are a match to TRBD1. The length of the CDR3 is 14 residues. The V and J ends lost 4 bases and 5 bases, in that order; junction bases with no gene match: 7. Germline CDR1 reads KGHSH; CDR2 reads LQKENI. The CDR3 spells CASSRTDRVHEQYF. The CDR3, as DNA: TGTGCCAGCTCACGCACGGACAGGGTCCACGAGCAGTACTTC.

This clone showed up just once. The chain has TRBV28 and TRBJ2-7; D is uncertain. V shed 3 bases and J shed 0 bases, with 15 bases lying between them. Per germline, CDR1 MDHEN and CDR2 SYDVKM. This CDR3 region has 16 residues. CDR3 sequence: CASSFGSLWSSYEQYF. CDR3 nucleotides: TGTGCCAGCAGTTTCGGATCACTCTGGAGCTCCTACGAGCAGTACTTC.

The chain employs TRBV13 and TRBJ2-3; 8 bases line up with TRBD1. J lost 3 bases, V lost 5 bases, and 7 bases had no gene match. This CDR3 is 15 amino acids long. CDR1 and CDR2 from the germline V gene are PRHDT and FYEKMQ (reference sequence). In DNA form, the CDR3 reads TGTGCCAGCAGCATCCGACAGGGGAGTACAGATACGCAGTATTTT. Translation gives CASSIRQGSTDTQYF.

To note about this clone: At the DNA level, this CDR3 is encoded by other sequences in the same sample as well. J is TRBJ2-7 and V is TRBV9, with 7 bases aligning to TRBD2. CDR3 length equals 15 residues. CDR1 is SGDLS and CDR2 is YYNGEE in the germline V gene. V lost 0 bases and J lost 2; bases outside the gene matches: 5. The CDR3 spells CASSVGGGPTYEQYF. DNA for the CDR3: TGTGCCAGCAGCGTAGGGGGGGGTCCCACCTACGAGCAGTACTTC.